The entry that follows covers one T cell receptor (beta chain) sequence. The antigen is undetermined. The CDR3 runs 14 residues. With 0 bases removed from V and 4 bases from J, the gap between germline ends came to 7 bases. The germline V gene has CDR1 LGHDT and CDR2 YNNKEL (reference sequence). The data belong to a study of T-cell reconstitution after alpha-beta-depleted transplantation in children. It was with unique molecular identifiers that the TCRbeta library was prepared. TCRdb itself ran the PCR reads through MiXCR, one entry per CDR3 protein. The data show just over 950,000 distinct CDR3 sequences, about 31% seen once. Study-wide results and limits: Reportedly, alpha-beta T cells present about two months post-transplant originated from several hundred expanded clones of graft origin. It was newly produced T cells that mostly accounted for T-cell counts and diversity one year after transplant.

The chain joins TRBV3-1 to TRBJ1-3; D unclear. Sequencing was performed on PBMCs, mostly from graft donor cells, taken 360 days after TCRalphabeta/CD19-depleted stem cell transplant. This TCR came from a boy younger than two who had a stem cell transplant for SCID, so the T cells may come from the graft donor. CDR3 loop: CASSQDVGGNTIYF. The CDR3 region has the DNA TGTGCCAGCAGCCAAGATGTTGGAGGAAACACCATATATTTT. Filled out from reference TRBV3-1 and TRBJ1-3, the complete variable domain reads DTAVSQTPKYLVTQMGNDKSIKCEQNLGHDTMYWYKQDSKKFLKIMFSYNNKELIINETVPNRFSPKSPDKAHLNLHINSLELGDSAVYFCASSQDVGGNTIYFGEGSWLTVV.